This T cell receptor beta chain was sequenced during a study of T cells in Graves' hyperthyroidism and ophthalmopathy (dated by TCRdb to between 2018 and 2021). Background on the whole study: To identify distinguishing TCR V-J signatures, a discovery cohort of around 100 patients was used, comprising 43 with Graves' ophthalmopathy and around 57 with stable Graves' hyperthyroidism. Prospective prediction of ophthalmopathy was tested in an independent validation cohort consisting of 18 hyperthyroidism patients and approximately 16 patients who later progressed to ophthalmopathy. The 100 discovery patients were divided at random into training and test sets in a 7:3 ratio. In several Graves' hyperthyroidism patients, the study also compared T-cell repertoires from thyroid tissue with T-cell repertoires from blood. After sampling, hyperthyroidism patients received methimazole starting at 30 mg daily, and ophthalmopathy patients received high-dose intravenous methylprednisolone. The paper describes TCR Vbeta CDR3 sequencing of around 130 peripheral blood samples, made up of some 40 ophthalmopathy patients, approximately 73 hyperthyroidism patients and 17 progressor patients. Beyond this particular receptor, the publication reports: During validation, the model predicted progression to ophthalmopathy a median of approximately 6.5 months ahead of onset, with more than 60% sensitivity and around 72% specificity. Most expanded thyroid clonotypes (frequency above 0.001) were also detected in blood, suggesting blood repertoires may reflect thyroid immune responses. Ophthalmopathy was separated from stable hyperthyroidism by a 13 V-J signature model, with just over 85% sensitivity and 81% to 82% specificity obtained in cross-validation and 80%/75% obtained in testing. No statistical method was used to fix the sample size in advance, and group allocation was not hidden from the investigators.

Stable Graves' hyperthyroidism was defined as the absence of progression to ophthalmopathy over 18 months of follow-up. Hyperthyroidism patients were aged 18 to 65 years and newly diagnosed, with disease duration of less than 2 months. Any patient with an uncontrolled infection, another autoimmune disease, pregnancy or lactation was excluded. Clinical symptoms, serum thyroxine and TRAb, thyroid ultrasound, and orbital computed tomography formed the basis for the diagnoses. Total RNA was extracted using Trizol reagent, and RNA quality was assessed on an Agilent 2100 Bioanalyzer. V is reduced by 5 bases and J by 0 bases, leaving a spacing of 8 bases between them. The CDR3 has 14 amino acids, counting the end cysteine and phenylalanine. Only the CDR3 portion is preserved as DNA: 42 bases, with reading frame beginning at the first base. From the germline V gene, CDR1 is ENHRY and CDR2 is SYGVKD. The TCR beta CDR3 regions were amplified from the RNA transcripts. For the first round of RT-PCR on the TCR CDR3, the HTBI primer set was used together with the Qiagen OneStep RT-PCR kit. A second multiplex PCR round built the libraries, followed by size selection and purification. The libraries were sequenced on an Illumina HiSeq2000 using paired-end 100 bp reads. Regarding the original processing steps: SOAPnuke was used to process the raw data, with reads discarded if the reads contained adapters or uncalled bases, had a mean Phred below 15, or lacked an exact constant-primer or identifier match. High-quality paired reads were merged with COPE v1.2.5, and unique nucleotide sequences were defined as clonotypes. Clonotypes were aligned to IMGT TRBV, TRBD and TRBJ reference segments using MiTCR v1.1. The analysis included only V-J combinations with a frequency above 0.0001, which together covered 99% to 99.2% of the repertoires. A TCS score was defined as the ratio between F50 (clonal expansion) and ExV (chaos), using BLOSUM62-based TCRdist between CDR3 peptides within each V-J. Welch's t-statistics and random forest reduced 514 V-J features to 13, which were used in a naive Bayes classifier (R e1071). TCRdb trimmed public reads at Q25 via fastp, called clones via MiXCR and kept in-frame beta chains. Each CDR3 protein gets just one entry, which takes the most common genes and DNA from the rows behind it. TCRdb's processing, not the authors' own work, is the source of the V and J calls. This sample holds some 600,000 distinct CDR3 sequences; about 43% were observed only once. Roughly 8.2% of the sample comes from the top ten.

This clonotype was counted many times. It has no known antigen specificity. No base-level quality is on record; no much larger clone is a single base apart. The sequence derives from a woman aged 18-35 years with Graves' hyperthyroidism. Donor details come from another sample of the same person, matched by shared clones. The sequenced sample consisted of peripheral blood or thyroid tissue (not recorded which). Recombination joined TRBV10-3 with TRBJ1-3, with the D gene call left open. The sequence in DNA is TGTGCCATCAGTATACACAGCTCTGGAAACACCATATATTTT. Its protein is CAISIHSSGNTIYF.